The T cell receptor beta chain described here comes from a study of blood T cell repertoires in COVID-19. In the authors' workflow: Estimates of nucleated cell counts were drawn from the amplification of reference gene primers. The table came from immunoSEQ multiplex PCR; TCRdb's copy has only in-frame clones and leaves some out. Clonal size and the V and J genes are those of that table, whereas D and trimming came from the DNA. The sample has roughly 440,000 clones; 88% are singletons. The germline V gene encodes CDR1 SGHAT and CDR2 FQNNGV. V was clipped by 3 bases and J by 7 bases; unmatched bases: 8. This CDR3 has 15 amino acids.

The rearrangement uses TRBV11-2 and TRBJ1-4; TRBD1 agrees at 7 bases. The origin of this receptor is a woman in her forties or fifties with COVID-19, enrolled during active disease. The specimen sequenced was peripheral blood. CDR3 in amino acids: CASSFGVTGSEKLFF. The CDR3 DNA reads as TGTGCCAGCAGCTTCGGAGTGACAGGGAGTGAAAAACTGTTTTTT.